The 28 T cell receptor beta chains given below trace back to one sample, sequenced in a study of blood T cell repertoires in COVID-19. Assay used: immunoSEQ multiplex PCR; TCRdb lists only in-frame clones, some missing. The repertoire has a few hundred thousand clones, roughly 89% of them found once; the top ten carry approximately 2.2%. The material sequenced was peripheral blood. The receptors derive from a man aged 50 to 60 with acute or convalescent COVID-19.

The chain is built from TRBV21-1 and TRBJ1-4; the table's D call, TRBD1, was not checked against the DNA. TRBV21-1 is flagged as a pseudogene. The CDR3 is 14 amino acids. The DNA of the CDR3 is TGTGCCAGCAGCAAAGTGGCACCTAATGAAAAACTGTTTTTT. Its translation is CASSKVAPNEKLFF.

V is TRBV7-9 and J is TRBJ1-6; 10 bases fit TRBD1. Germline V gene lookup returns CDR1 SEHNR and CDR2 FQNEAQ (reference sequence). This CDR3 has 15 residues. V gave up 4 bases and J gave up 8 bases; unmatched junction bases: 5. This CDR3 reads CASSSAGTGDSPLHF. The CDR3 DNA reads as TGTGCCAGCAGCTCCGCCGGGACAGGGGATTCACCCCTCCACTTT.

This chain links TRBV6-5 with TRBJ2-7, with D possibly matching TRBD2 (6 bases). The CDR3 runs to 12 residues. V dropped 6 bases and J dropped 6 bases, with 12 bases sitting between them. The V gene's germline CDR1 is MNHEY and CDR2 SVGAGI. Written as DNA, the CDR3 is TGTGCCAGCAGGCCCAGCGGGCCCGAGCAGTACTTC. This encodes CASRPSGPEQYF.

This chain joins TRBV7-9 and TRBJ2-5; maybe TRBD2 (5 bases). Germline CDR1 reads SEHNR; CDR2 reads FQNEAQ (reference sequence). Trimming took 3 bases from V and 4 from J, leaving 18 bases between them. The CDR3 spans 16 residues. Written as DNA, the CDR3 is TGTGCCAGCAGCTTTTCGGGCGGGCCTGGTAGAGAGACCCAGTACTTC. Translating gives CASSFSGGPGRETQYF.

This chain links TRBV29-1 with TRBJ2-1; TRBD1 matches 9 bases. V gave up 5 bases and J gave up 10 bases; unmatched junction bases: 12. The CDR3 has 14 residues. Germline CDR1 SQVTM, CDR2 ANQGSEA. The CDR3 DNA is TGCAGCGTTAGGGGACAGGGCAAATCTAGGGAGCAGTTCTTC. Protein: CSVRGQGKSREQFF.

This chain connects TRBV4-1 to TRBJ1-2; 7 bases line up with TRBD1. The CDR3 has 14 amino acids. With 0 bases clipped from V and 8 bases from J, the junction kept 6 bases outside the gene matches. Germline CDR1 MGHRA, CDR2 YSYEKL. CDR3 in DNA: TGCGCCAGCAGCCAAGATCTAGGGGGCGGCGGCTACACCTTC. Translation gives CASSQDLGGGGYTF.

The J gene is TRBJ2-7, the V gene TRBV19; 8 bases match TRBD2. J gave up 0 bases and V 7 bases, and 8 bases lay outside the gene matches. Germline CDR1 and CDR2: LNHDA and SQIVND (reference sequence). This CDR3 is 15 amino acids long. The CDR3: CASMALAGGSYEQYF. In DNA form, the CDR3 reads TGTGCCAGTATGGCGCTAGCGGGCGGCTCCTACGAGCAGTACTTC.

This chain uses TRBV5-1 with TRBJ2-2; 7 bases are shared with TRBD1. CDR3 length: 15 residues. After removal of 6 bases from V and 7 bases from J, the junction contained 12 bases not matched to a gene. Per the germline V gene, CDR1 is SGHRS and CDR2 is YFSETQ. The CDR3 loop reads CASNRQGEGHGELFF. The CDR3 DNA reads as TGCGCCAGCAACCGACAGGGAGAAGGTCACGGGGAGCTGTTTTTT.

DNA for the CDR3: TGTGCCAGCACTTTGAGGGGGGGTGACGAGCAGTACTTC. Its protein product is CASTLRGGDEQYF. This chain joins TRBV3-1 (or the pseudogene TRBV3-2) and TRBJ2-7; maybe TRBD2 (7 bases). In germline, CDR1 is LGHDT, CDR2 YNNKEL (reference sequence). The CDR3 length is 13 residues. Trimming shortened V by 7 bases and J by 5 bases, and 15 bases separated the two germline ends.

The gene calls are TRBV2 and TRBJ1-5, with D hard to call. The CDR3 loop spans 12 amino acids. V was pared by 3 bases and J by 5 bases, with 5 bases between. Per the germline V gene, CDR1 is SNHLY and CDR2 is FYNNEI. In nucleotides, the CDR3 is TGTGCCAGCAGTGACGGGGATCAGCCCCAGCATTTT. Protein sequence: CASSDGDQPQHF.

This chain joins TRBV19 and TRBJ1-5; a weak D match, TRBD1 (5 bases). The CDR3 has 12 residues. From germline, CDR1 is LNHDA and CDR2 SQIVND (reference sequence). Trimming removed 10 bases at V and 4 bases at J, with 11 bases between. DNA of the CDR3: TGTGCCACCGGTCAGGGTAATCAGCCCCAGCATTTT. Residues: CATGQGNQPQHF.

The J gene is TRBJ1-2, the V gene TRBV27, with a possible D match to TRBD1 (6 bases). This CDR3 has 12 amino acids. Germline assignment: CDR1 MNHEY and CDR2 SMNVEV (reference sequence). V was clipped by 8 bases and J by 2 bases, with 9 bases between them. The CDR3 region is CASAGQNYGYTF. The CDR3 bases are TGTGCCAGCGCCGGACAGAACTATGGCTACACCTTC.

The chain uses TRBV4-1 and TRBJ2-7, with 7 positions matching TRBD2. The CDR3 has 16 residues. Germline trimming cut 1 base from V and 3 bases from J; bases unmatched to any gene: 9. Germline V gene sequence: CDR1 MGHRA, CDR2 YSYEKL. CDR3 amino acids: CASSQVSGTILYEQYF. The DNA of the CDR3 is TGCGCCAGCAGCCAAGTTTCCGGGACTATTCTCTACGAGCAGTACTTC.

The chain carries TRBV6-6 and TRBJ2-7, with 9 bases that match TRBD1. The V gene end was trimmed by 9 bases and the J gene end by 6 bases; junction bases not matched to a gene: 12. CDR3 length: 14 amino acids. In germline, CDR1 is MNHNY, CDR2 SVGAGI (reference sequence). In DNA, the CDR3 is TGTGCCAGTGATAAAGGGGGGACAGGGATCGAGCAGTACTTC. Its protein is CASDKGGTGIEQYF.

Concerning this clone: This sample also contains other DNA sequences that code for the same CDR3. This rearrangement joins TRBV30 to TRBJ1-5; D call uncertain. V lost 0 bases and J 4 bases, leaving 7 bases between the germline ends. This CDR3 spans 13 amino acids. In germline, CDR1 is GTSNPN, CDR2 SVGIG (reference sequence). The CDR3 DNA follows: TGTGCCTGGAGTGTACACGGGAATCAGCCCCAGCATTTT. Its translation is CAWSVHGNQPQHF.

J is TRBJ1-2 and V is TRBV30; TRBD1 is a possible D gene (6 bases). The germline V gene encodes CDR1 GTSNPN and CDR2 SVGIG (reference sequence). Trimming left V 0 bases short and J 7 bases short, with 12 bases between. The CDR3 runs to 13 residues. The chain's CDR3 is CAWSVHREGGYTF. In DNA form, the CDR3 reads TGTGCCTGGAGTGTACACAGGGAAGGTGGCTACACCTTC. The full variable domain, with the rest looked up from reference TRBV30 and TRBJ1-2, is SQTIHQWPATLVQPVGSPLSLECTVEGTSNPNLYWYRQAAGRGLQLLFYSVGIGQISSEVPQNLSASRPQDRQFILSSKKLLLSDSGFYLCAWSVHREGGYTFGSGTRLTVV.

The J gene is TRBJ1-5, the V gene TRBV19; 10 bases fit TRBD1. V shed 7 bases, J shed 2 bases, and the junction held 2 bases outside the gene matches. The germline V gene encodes CDR1 LNHDA and CDR2 SQIVND (reference sequence). CDR3 length equals 14 residues. CDR3 nucleotides: TGTGCCAGTATGGACAGGGGGGGCAATCAGCCCCAGCATTTT. Encoded protein: CASMDRGGNQPQHF.

The CDR3 DNA reads TGTGCCAGCAGCTCCCCACGGTTCGCCTACGAGCAGTACTTC. Translating it yields CASSSPRFAYEQYF. This rearrangement joins TRBV11-1 to TRBJ2-7; no firm D call. Germline V CDR1 and CDR2: SGHAT, FQDESV (reference sequence). V was shortened by 4 bases and J by 2 bases, with 12 bases between the two germline ends. This CDR3 has 14 residues. The whole variable domain, filled in from reference TRBV11-1 and TRBJ2-7, reads EAEVAQSPRYKITEKSQAVAFWCDPISGHATLYWYRQILGQGPELLVQFQDESVVDDSQLPKDRFSAERLKGVDSTLKIQPAELGDSAMYLCASSSPRFAYEQYFGPGTRLTVT.

The chain recombines TRBV10-1 with TRBJ2-7; tentatively, D is TRBD2 (6 bases). This CDR3 has 15 amino acids. Germline lookup yields CDR1 WNHNN and CDR2 SYGVQD (reference sequence). The V end was cut by 5 bases, the J end by 2 bases, with 16 bases between. CDR3 DNA sequence: TGCGCCAGCAGTAACATCCGGGGGAATACCTACGAGCAGTACTTC. This encodes CASSNIRGNTYEQYF.

This clone came up once. The identical CDR3 is also encoded by other nucleotide sequences in the sample. The CDR3 loop is CASSAGNRGETQYF. The CDR3 coding sequence is TGTGCCAGCAGCGCCGGAAACAGGGGGGAGACCCAGTACTTC. This rearrangement joins TRBV9 to TRBJ2-5; 8 bases align to TRBD1. The V gene end was trimmed by 3 bases and the J gene end by 5 bases; junction bases not matched to a gene: 6. Looked up from germline, CDR1 is SGDLS and CDR2 is YYNGEE. The CDR3 loop spans 14 amino acids.

V gene TRBV19 combines with J gene TRBJ2-5; D remains unclear. This CDR3 has 15 residues. Trimming took off 0 bases at V and 2 bases at J, with 10 bases between the two ends. CDR1 and CDR2 (germline): LNHDA, SQIVND (reference sequence). CDR3 protein: CASSIDRVRQETQYF. The CDR3 DNA is TGTGCCAGTAGTATAGATCGTGTCAGACAAGAGACCCAGTACTTC.

This clone appeared a single time. This chain connects TRBV6-6 to TRBJ2-2; a possible D gene is TRBD2 (7 bases). V shed 7 bases and J shed 7 bases, with 16 bases lying between them. Germline lookup yields CDR1 MNHNY and CDR2 SVGAGI (reference sequence). The CDR3 length is 14 residues. Written as DNA, the CDR3 is TGTGCCAGCAACCACGGGGGGCTGGGCGGGGAGCTGTTTTTT. Residues: CASNHGGLGGELFF.

The V gene is TRBV10-3, the J gene TRBJ1-2, with D unresolved. CDR1 is ENHRY and CDR2 is SYGVKD in the germline V gene. The length of the CDR3 is 14 residues. The V and J ends lost 6 bases and 4 bases respectively, with 15 bases between them. CDR3 amino acids: CAIRLGEGVYGYTF. The CDR3 coding sequence is TGTGCCATCAGACTTGGGGAGGGCGTCTATGGCTACACCTTC.

This chain uses TRBV7-9 with TRBJ2-2; no reliable D call. V was clipped by 2 bases and J by 1 base, with 8 bases between them. Germline loops: CDR1 SEHNR, CDR2 FQNEAQ (reference sequence). The CDR3 runs 15 residues. The CDR3 nucleotides are TGTGCCAGCAGCTTATCTCCCAGGAACACCGGGGAGCTGTTTTTT. This translates into CASSLSPRNTGELFF.

The chain couples TRBV7-9 to TRBJ2-7, with D perhaps TRBD2 (5 bases). Trimming took off 1 base at V and 4 bases at J, with 17 bases between the two ends. This CDR3 region has 16 residues. The germline CDR1 and CDR2 sequences are SEHNR and FQNEAQ (reference sequence). CDR3 region: CASSLGNGVGPYEQYF. The CDR3 DNA reads TGTGCCAGCAGCTTAGGGAACGGGGTTGGCCCTTACGAGCAGTACTTC.

Note on this clone: The sample holds other DNA sequences that translate to the same CDR3. The CDR3 sequence is CASNLQGADGYTF. The CDR3 nucleotides read TGTGCCAGCAACTTACAGGGGGCCGACGGCTACACCTTC. The rearrangement uses TRBV2 and TRBJ1-2; TRBD1 aligns across 9 bases. The CDR3 totals 13 residues. J lost 8 bases, V lost 7 bases, and 8 bases had no gene match. Per germline, CDR1 SNHLY and CDR2 FYNNEI.

The chain recombines TRBV5-1 with TRBJ1-4; TRBD1 aligns across 9 bases. CDR3 length equals 16 residues. From germline, CDR1 is SGHRS and CDR2 YFSETQ. J lost 7 bases, V lost 2 bases, and 9 bases had no gene match. The CDR3 loop is CASSFDRGTIGEKLFF. DNA of the CDR3: TGCGCCAGCAGCTTCGACAGGGGGACGATCGGTGAAAAACTGTTTTTT.

The rearrangement joins TRBV30 to TRBJ2-4; 10 bases match TRBD2. CDR1 GTSNPN and CDR2 SVGIG come from the germline V gene (reference sequence). Trimming removed 2 bases from V and 3 bases from J; junction bases left unmatched: 4. This CDR3 has 15 residues. CDR3 loop: CAWSSLAGDKNIQYF. CDR3 in DNA: TGTGCCTGGAGTTCTCTAGCGGGGGACAAAAACATTCAGTACTTC. The full variable domain, with the rest looked up from reference TRBV30 and TRBJ2-4, is SQTIHQWPATLVQPVGSPLSLECTVEGTSNPNLYWYRQAAGRGLQLLFYSVGIGQISSEVPQNLSASRPQDRQFILSSKKLLLSDSGFYLCAWSSLAGDKNIQYFGAGTRLSVL.